Below, 10 T cell receptor beta chains from the same sample are listed, as sequenced in a study of blood T cell repertoires in COVID-19. Clones were read by immunoSEQ multiplex PCR, and TCRdb kept only the in-frame ones, dropping some. The repertoire holds over 200,000 clones, with more than 75% as singletons. Sequencing used PBMCs or T cells enriched from blood (not recorded which). Source of these receptors: a man in his late teens or twenties who had recovered from COVID-19.

The chain couples TRBV2 to TRBJ2-1, with 7 nucleotides matching TRBD2. There are 13 residues in the CDR3. CDR1 SNHLY and CDR2 FYNNEI come from the germline V gene. Trimming at V came to 6 bases and at J to 9 bases, leaving 8 bases not matched to a gene. The DNA for the CDR3 is TGTGCCAGCAGACTCTTAAGGGAGGGTGAGCAGTTCTTC. Protein: CASRLLREGEQFF.

The rearrangement links TRBV7-2 to TRBJ2-5, with D possibly matching TRBD1 (5 bases). V was trimmed by 5 bases and J by 5 bases, leaving 15 bases between them. Germline V gene lookup returns CDR1 SGHTA and CDR2 FQGNSA. The CDR3 extends over 14 amino acids. CDR3 loop: CASSQRIRGETQYF. CDR3 bases: TGTGCCAGCAGCCAGAGGATAAGGGGTGAGACCCAGTACTTC.

The chain has TRBV5-5 and TRBJ2-5, with 11 nucleotides matching TRBD2. CDR1 and CDR2 (germline): SGHKS, YYEKEE (reference sequence). This CDR3 region has 17 residues. V lost 3 bases to trimming and J lost 1 base; unmatched junction nucleotides: 8. The CDR3 protein is CASSSGASGGLQETQYF. The CDR3, as DNA: TGTGCCAGCAGCTCGGGTGCTAGCGGGGGGCTCCAAGAGACCCAGTACTTC.

Only one count was recorded for this clone. This chain joins TRBV11-3 and TRBJ2-2; D perhaps matches TRBD2 (5 bases). The CDR3 covers 15 residues. CDR1 and CDR2 (germline): SGHNT, YENEEA. The V end lost 5 bases, the J end lost 6 bases, and 16 bases lay between the germline ends. This chain's CDR3 is CASSPGGLPAGELFF. The CDR3 region has the DNA TGTGCCAGCAGCCCCGGCGGGCTCCCCGCCGGGGAGCTGTTTTTT.

The rearrangement joins TRBV11-3 to TRBJ2-7; the match to TRBD2 covers 10 bases. Germline lookup yields CDR1 SGHNT and CDR2 YENEEA. CDR3 size: 14 residues. V lost 0 bases to trimming and J lost 6 bases; unmatched junction nucleotides: 2. The chain's CDR3 is CASSLDWTSGEQYF. The CDR3 DNA reads as TGTGCCAGCAGCTTAGACTGGACTAGCGGCGAGCAGTACTTC.

Regarding this clone: The same CDR3 can be traced to other DNA sequences in this sample. The CDR3 bases are TGTGCCAGCTCACCGCGGCAGGGGGACACCGGGGAGCTGTTTTTT. This translates into CASSPRQGDTGELFF. The V call is TRBV18, the J call TRBJ2-2; TRBD1 aligns across 7 bases. Germline V gene lookup returns CDR1 KGHSH and CDR2 LQKENI. The CDR3 has 15 amino acids. The V and J ends lost 3 bases and 3 bases, in that order; junction bases with no gene match: 4.

The V call is TRBV5-6, the J call TRBJ1-4; no reliable D call. The germline CDR1 and CDR2 sequences are SGHDT and YYEEEE. This CDR3 is 16 amino acids long. V lost 1 base and J 6 bases, leaving 16 bases between the germline ends. The chain's CDR3 is CASSLSWRETDEKLFF. CDR3 coding DNA: TGTGCCAGCAGCTTGAGTTGGAGGGAGACGGATGAAAAACTGTTTTTT.

The chain carries TRBV9 and TRBJ1-6; maybe TRBD1 (5 bases). The CDR3 is 13 residues long. Germline V gene sequence: CDR1 SGDLS, CDR2 YYNGEE. The V end was cut by 0 bases, the J end by 12 bases, with 10 bases between. The CDR3 spells CASSVGGRGPLHF. The CDR3 nucleotides read TGTGCCAGCAGCGTAGGGGGAAGGGGACCCCTCCACTTT.

J is TRBJ2-1 and V is TRBV19, with D possibly being TRBD2 (5 bases). The V gene's germline CDR1 is LNHDA and CDR2 SQIVND (reference sequence). The germline V and J ends were trimmed by 3 bases and 3 bases, with 9 bases remaining between them. This CDR3 comprises 14 residues. CDR3 protein: CASSMEDLYNEQFF. In DNA, the CDR3 is TGTGCCAGTAGTATGGAGGACCTCTACAATGAGCAGTTCTTC.

The chain carries TRBV24-1 and TRBJ1-2; D perhaps matches TRBD1 (6 bases). The CDR3 totals 12 residues. Germline values: CDR1 KGHDR, CDR2 SFDVKD. V gave up 6 bases and J gave up 2 bases, with 6 bases separating them. The CDR3 DNA is TGTGCCACCAGTCAGGGGAACTATGGCTACACCTTC. It is translated as CATSQGNYGYTF.